One sample yielded the 28 T cell receptor beta chains listed below, sequenced in a study of molecular identifiers for immune sequencing clone quantification. TCRdb itself ran the PCR reads through MiXCR, one entry per CDR3 protein. The sample has about 320,000 distinct CDR3 sequences, about a fifth seen once. The sequenced sample consisted of naive CD8+ T cells from blood, with Jurkat cell RNA spiked in. Sample subset: FACS-sorted CD8+CD4-CCR7+CD45RA+ naive T cells. The origin of the receptors is a human donor in good health. Some libraries in this study had Jurkat cell RNA spiked in.

This clonotype was seen ten or more times. The V gene is TRBV12-3 or TRBV12-4, the J gene TRBJ2-5, with D unresolved. Trimming took off 7 bases at V and 0 bases at J, with 9 bases between the two ends. This CDR3 has 13 residues. The CDR3 DNA reads as TGTGCCAGCACCCCCCAGCACCAAGAGACCCAGTACTTC. It codes for CASTPQHQETQYF.

This clonotype has just a few counts. J is TRBJ1-2 and V is TRBV14, with D unresolved. Between the trimmed V and J ends, which lost 1 base and 7 bases, there was a span of 7 bases. The germline V gene encodes CDR1 SGHDN and CDR2 FVKESK. The CDR3 is 12 amino acids. In DNA, the CDR3 is TGTGCCAGCAGCCAAGCCTATAGTGGCTACACCTTC. This translates into CASSQAYSGYTF.

This clonotype was seen a handful of times. The CDR3 protein is CASSTVGNQETQYF. CDR3 nucleotide sequence: TGTGCCAGCAGCACTGTGGGTAACCAAGAGACCCAGTACTTC. The V gene is TRBV28, the J gene TRBJ2-5; no clear D gene. Germline CDR1 reads MDHEN; CDR2 reads SYDVKM. Between the trimmed V and J ends, which lost 6 bases and 0 bases, there was a span of 11 bases. The CDR3 contains 14 residues.

The table lists this clonotype with a few counts. The chain links TRBV14 to TRBJ1-6; tentative D call: TRBD1 (5 bases). The CDR3 is 14 amino acids. The ends were cut back, 6 bases at V and 10 bases at J, with 16 bases in the middle. Germline V gene lookup returns CDR1 SGHDN and CDR2 FVKESK. CDR3 sequence (DNA): TGTGCCAGCAGTTCGACAGAGGTCCGGTCACCCCTCCACTTT. It yields the protein CASSSTEVRSPLHF.

At least ten counts were recorded for this clonotype. Germline is not matched at one junction end, which may reflect a read error. The CDR3 here is CASSPNIEAFF. The DNA for the CDR3 is TGTGCCAGCAGCCCTAACATTGAAGCTTTCTTT. The J gene is TRBJ1-1, the V gene TRBV6-2 or TRBV6-3; D call uncertain. Germline assignment: CDR1 MNHEY and CDR2 SVGEGT. The CDR3 runs 11 residues.

This clonotype was counted only a few times. The chain links TRBV5-1 to TRBJ1-1; 9 nucleotides agree with TRBD1. The germline V gene encodes CDR1 SGHRS and CDR2 YFSETQ. Trimming removed 5 bases from V and 2 bases from J; junction bases left unmatched: 4. This CDR3 is 14 amino acids long. The CDR3 sequence: CASRPGQGNTEAFF. CDR3 nucleotides: TGCGCCAGCAGGCCGGGACAGGGCAACACTGAAGCTTTCTTT.

This clonotype appeared many times. The V call is TRBV14, the J call TRBJ2-5, with D unclear. V shed 0 bases and J shed 7 bases, with 12 bases lying between them. There are 14 residues in the CDR3. Germline V gene lookup returns CDR1 SGHDN and CDR2 FVKESK. CDR3 sequence (DNA): TGTGCCAGCAGCCAAGATTTTGGGGATGGGACCCAGTACTTC. Translated, it gives CASSQDFGDGTQYF.

Regarding this clonotype: A much larger clone lies a single base off, so this may be a read error. V usage is TRBV27 and J usage is TRBJ2-3; D unclear. Germline V gene sequence: CDR1 MNHEY, CDR2 SMNVEV (reference sequence). There are 14 residues in the CDR3. The ends were cut back, 5 bases at V and 2 bases at J, with 11 bases in the middle. CDR3 DNA sequence: TGTGCCAGCAGTCGAGCGTGGCCCACAGATACGCAGTATTTT. Encoded protein: CASSRAWPTDTQYF.

Only a few counts were recorded for this clonotype. The gene calls are TRBV10-3 and TRBJ1-2; possible D gene TRBD1, 6 bases. V was clipped by 6 bases and J by 3 bases, with 17 bases between them. Germline V gene lookup returns CDR1 ENHRY and CDR2 SYGVKD. CDR3 length: 15 amino acids. CDR3 residues: CAIRYSTGSDYGYTF. The DNA of the CDR3 is TGTGCCATCAGATATAGTACAGGGAGCGACTATGGCTACACCTTC.

Ten or more counts support this clonotype. The chain uses TRBV6-5 and TRBJ1-1; D not certain. Trimming took off 5 bases at V and 4 bases at J, with 11 bases between the two ends. The CDR3 contains 13 residues. CDR1 MNHEY and CDR2 SVGAGI come from the germline V gene. CDR3 bases: TGTGCCAGCAGTATGGGGTGGGGCACTGAAGCTTTCTTT. It yields the protein CASSMGWGTEAFF.

For this clonotype: This sequence may be a read error, since a much larger clone differs from it by one base. The V gene is TRBV7-9, the J gene TRBJ2-7; TRBD2 matches at 10 bases. The CDR3 sequence is 14 residues long. Germline V lookup: CDR1 SEHNR, CDR2 FQNEAQ (reference sequence). CDR3 sequence: CAGSSPSGSSEQYF. CDR3 nucleotide sequence: TGTGCCGGCAGCTCCCCTAGCGGGAGTTCCGAGCAGTACTTC.

This clonotype was counted at least ten times. V gene TRBV5-6 combines with J gene TRBJ2-7, with a weak D call TRBD1 (5 bases). Trimming stripped 0 bases from V and 3 bases from J, with 13 bases between. This CDR3 has 15 amino acids. From germline, CDR1 is SGHDT and CDR2 YYEEEE. The CDR3 bases are TGTGCCAGCAGCTTGGGGGGCCAGGGATTCTACGAGCAGTACTTC. Translation: CASSLGGQGFYEQYF.

This clonotype was counted at least ten times. The rearrangement uses TRBV19 and TRBJ2-7, with 12 nucleotides matching TRBD2. The CDR3 is 15 amino acids. The junction had 3 bases not matched to a gene; V was cut back by 1 base and J by 5 bases. Per germline, CDR1 LNHDA and CDR2 SQIVND (reference sequence). The CDR3 spells CASSIGTSGNDEQYF. The CDR3 coding sequence is TGTGCCAGTAGTATAGGGACTAGCGGGAACGACGAGCAGTACTTC.

This clonotype was counted ten times or more. This chain joins TRBV12-3 or TRBV12-4 and TRBJ2-3, with 9 bases identical to TRBD1. The CDR3 length is 15 residues. Trimming removed 6 bases from V and 5 bases from J; junction bases left unmatched: 9. The DNA for the CDR3 is TGTGCCAGCAGCTCCCTGTGGACAGGGGTAGATACGCAGTATTTT. Encoded protein: CASSSLWTGVDTQYF.

This clonotype was counted at least ten times. The chain uses TRBV20-1 and TRBJ2-7; D is uncertain. Trimming removed 5 bases from V and 5 bases from J, with 10 bases in between. The CDR3 consists of 11 residues. Germline assignment: CDR1 DFQATT and CDR2 SNEGSKA (reference sequence). This chain's CDR3 is CSARKVDEQYF. DNA for the CDR3: TGCAGTGCTCGCAAGGTTGACGAGCAGTACTTC.

This clonotype was recorded many times. The V and J genes are TRBV28 and TRBJ1-1; D is perhaps TRBD1 (6 bases). Germline values: CDR1 MDHEN, CDR2 SYDVKM. The CDR3 spans 14 residues. V was shortened by 3 bases and J by 3 bases, with 11 bases between the two germline ends. The CDR3 bases are TGTGCCAGCAGTTTTGTTGGGGGCGACACTGAAGCTTTCTTT. It translates to CASSFVGGDTEAFF. Full variable domain (missing parts from reference TRBV28 and TRBJ1-1): DVKVTQSSRYLVKRTGEKVFLECVQDMDHENMFWYRQDPGLGLRLIYFSYDVKMKEKGDIPEGYSVSREKKERFSLILESASTNQTSMYLCASSFVGGDTEAFFGQGTRLTVV.

V gene TRBV29-1 combines with J gene TRBJ2-6; a possible D gene is TRBD1 (5 bases). Germline V gives CDR1 SQVTM, CDR2 ANQGSEA. Between the trimmed V and J ends, which lost 7 bases and 0 bases, there was a span of 10 bases. This CDR3 contains 14 residues. CDR3 loop: CSATDSSGANVLTF. The CDR3 region has the DNA TGCAGCGCCACCGACAGCTCTGGGGCCAACGTCCTGACTTTC.

This clonotype came up many times. The CDR3, as DNA: TGTGCCAGCAGCGATAACAATGAGCAGTTCTTC. Encoded protein: CASSDNNEQFF. This rearrangement joins TRBV11-3 to TRBJ2-1; D call uncertain. Germline V CDR1 and CDR2: SGHNT, YENEEA. V lost 5 bases and J 5 bases, leaving 4 bases between the germline ends. The CDR3 has 11 residues.

This clonotype was counted many times. The chain combines TRBV12-3 or TRBV12-4 with TRBJ2-3; either TRBD1 or TRBD2 may supply D (6 bases each). The CDR3 covers 16 residues. V lost 7 bases and J lost 0, with 17 bases in between. For the CDR3, the DNA is TGTGCCAGCACCCCAAGGCGGGACATCAGCACAGATACGCAGTATTTT. Translated: CASTPRRDISTDTQYF.

This clonotype was picked up many times. The gene calls are TRBV7-8 and TRBJ1-1; TRBD1 might be the D (6 bases). V was pared by 5 bases and J by 8 bases, with 12 bases between. Germline V gives CDR1 SGHVS, CDR2 FQNEAQ. The CDR3 totals 12 residues. CDR3 nucleotides: TGTGCCAGCAGCAGCCGCGGGGGCGAAGCTTTCTTT. Amino acids: CASSSRGGEAFF. Full variable domain (outside the CDR3, taken from reference TRBV7-8 and TRBJ1-1): GAGVSQSPRYKVAKRGQDVALRCDPISGHVSLFWYQQALGQGPEFLTYFQNEAQLDKSGLPSDRFFAERPEGSVSTLKIQRTQQEDSAVYLCASSSRGGEAFFGQGTRLTVV.

This clonotype was seen many times. The rearrangement links TRBV11-2 to TRBJ2-1; 11 positions match TRBD2. The CDR3 has 14 amino acids. CDR1 is SGHAT, CDR2 FQNNGV, per germline. V lost 8 bases to trimming and J lost 4 bases; unmatched junction nucleotides: 4. The CDR3 bases are TGTGCCAGCGGGGGACTAGCGGATTACAATGAGCAGTTCTTC. Protein sequence: CASGGLADYNEQFF.

This clonotype has just a few counts. The chain employs TRBV18 and TRBJ2-1; 8 positions match TRBD2. The CDR3 spans 15 residues. Trimming took 6 bases from V and 6 from J; bases not matched to a gene: 10. From germline, CDR1 is KGHSH and CDR2 LQKENI. CDR3: CASSPGTRVFNEQFF. The CDR3 bases are TGTGCCAGCTCCCCCGGGACTAGGGTCTTCAATGAGCAGTTCTTC. Full variable domain (rest looked up from reference TRBV18 and TRBJ2-1): NAGVMQNPRHLVRRRGQEARLRCSPMKGHSHVYWYRQLPEEGLKFMVYLQKENIIDESGMPKERFSAEFPKEGPSILRIQQVVRGDSAAYFCASSPGTRVFNEQFFGPGTRLTVL.

Ten or more counts support this clonotype. The V and J genes are TRBV7-6 and TRBJ2-7; possibly TRBD1 or TRBD2 for D (5 bases each). The CDR3 has 16 amino acids. The V end lost 5 bases, the J end lost 6 bases, and 23 bases lay between the germline ends. CDR1 and CDR2 from the germline V gene are SGHVS and FNYEAQ. Here the CDR3 DNA reads TGTGCCAGCAGCCCCTCCAGTGGGGGAGCAATTCCCGAGCAGTACTTC. This gives the protein CASSPSSGGAIPEQYF.

Of note for this clonotype: A much larger clonotype is one base distant, so this may be a read error. This rearrangement joins TRBV27 to TRBJ2-2; D is unclear. The CDR3 loop spans 12 amino acids. CDR1 and CDR2 from the germline V gene are MNHEY and SMNVEV (reference sequence). V dropped 6 bases and J dropped 1 base, with 3 bases sitting between them. The CDR3, as DNA: TGTGCCAGCAGAATGAACACCGGGGAGCTGTTTTTT. As protein: CASRMNTGELFF.

This clonotype was counted at least ten times. V usage is TRBV27 and J usage is TRBJ2-2; D call uncertain. V was pared by 2 bases and J by 4 bases, with 5 bases between. The CDR3 is made up of 13 amino acids. In germline, CDR1 is MNHEY, CDR2 SMNVEV (reference sequence). In nucleotides, the CDR3 is TGTGCCAGCAGTTTACTAGTCACCGGGGAGCTGTTTTTT. This sequence encodes CASSLLVTGELFF.

This clonotype came up a few times. CDR3 in amino acids: CASSATGVAGANVLTF. The DNA for the CDR3 is TGTGCCAGCAGTGCGACAGGGGTTGCTGGGGCCAACGTCCTGACTTTC. The chain is built from TRBV27 and TRBJ2-6, with TRBD1 matching 8 bases. Germline lookup yields CDR1 MNHEY and CDR2 SMNVEV (reference sequence). V shed 5 bases, J shed 2 bases, and the junction held 5 bases outside the gene matches. The CDR3 totals 16 residues. Using reference TRBV27 and TRBJ2-6 for the parts outside the CDR3, the full variable domain is EAQVTQNPRYLITVTGKKLTVTCSQNMNHEYMSWYRQDPGLGLRQIYYSMNVEVTDKGDVPEGYKVSRKEKRNFPLILESPSPNQTSLYFCASSATGVAGANVLTFGAGSRLTVL.

On this clonotype: Given a much more abundant clone one base away, this may be a read error. The V call is TRBV4-2, the J call TRBJ2-7; no firm D call. The germline CDR1 and CDR2 sequences are LGHNA and YNFKEQ. V shed 5 bases and J shed 6 bases, with 14 bases lying between them. The CDR3 sequence is 13 residues long. In nucleotides, the CDR3 is TGTGCCAGCAGCTATGGTTTGGCTCCCGAGCAGTACTTC. It encodes CASSYGLAPEQYF.

This clonotype was detected many times. This rearrangement joins TRBV2 to TRBJ2-5; 8 nucleotides align to TRBD1. Germline values: CDR1 SNHLY, CDR2 FYNNEI. The V segment lost 1 base and the J segment 0 bases; nucleotides outside the gene matches: 1. This CDR3 is 15 amino acids long. The CDR3 reads CASSEGDRYQETQYF. The DNA for the CDR3 is TGTGCCAGCAGTGAAGGGGACAGGTACCAAGAGACCCAGTACTTC.